Presented here are 13 T cell receptor beta chains from one specimen sequenced in a study of blood T cell repertoires in COVID-19 (TCRdb year 2020). Library preparation used the immunoSEQ multiplex PCR assay. This is the immuneACCESS table as TCRdb keeps it, with only in-frame sequences that have V and J called. A part of the clones is gone; compared with another copy, unresolved V genes explain less than half, and the rest is unexplained. Present in this sample are around 150,000 clones, about 92% of which were seen just once. The ten largest account for roughly a sixth of the sample. The sample comprised peripheral blood. The origin of the receptors is a man in his fifties or sixties with active or convalescent COVID-19.

This chain connects TRBV19 to TRBJ1-2; no clear D gene. CDR3 size: 13 residues. V lost 6 bases and J lost 1, with 9 bases in between. CDR1 is LNHDA and CDR2 is SQIVND in the germline V gene (reference sequence). CDR3 bases: TGTGCCAGTAGCCCCACAATTAACTATGGCTACACCTTC. This translates into CASSPTINYGYTF.

This clone appeared once. V is TRBV19 and J is TRBJ2-7, with 7 bases identical to TRBD2. The CDR3 is made up of 15 amino acids. V lost 8 bases, J lost 0 bases, and 10 bases stayed unmatched. Germline CDR1 and CDR2: LNHDA and SQIVND (reference sequence). In DNA, the CDR3 is TGTGCCAGTTCATCCGCAACTAGCGACTCCTACGAGCAGTACTTC. Translating it yields CASSSATSDSYEQYF. Looking up the rest from reference TRBV19 and TRBJ2-7 gives the full variable domain: DGGITQSPKYLFRKEGQNVTLSCEQNLNHDAMYWYRQDPGQGLRLIYYSQIVNDFQKGDIAEGYSVSREKKESFPLTVTSAQKNPTAFYLCASSSATSDSYEQYFGPGTRLTVT.

The rearrangement uses TRBV16 and TRBJ2-1; 9 bases are shared with TRBD2. The CDR3 covers 16 residues. In germline, CDR1 is KGHSY, CDR2 FQNENV. Germline trimming cut 1 base from V and 4 bases from J; bases unmatched to any gene: 5. CDR3 DNA: TGTGCCAGCAGCCAATTGACTAGCGGCCCATACAATGAGCAGTTCTTC. Its translation: CASSQLTSGPYNEQFF.

This rearrangement joins TRBV4-1 to TRBJ1-5; D unclear. There are 14 residues in the CDR3. V was cut by 4 bases and J by 0 bases, with 7 bases left in between. Germline loops: CDR1 MGHRA, CDR2 YSYEKL. For the CDR3, the DNA is TGCGCCAGCAGCCGTACGGGTAGCAATCAGCCCCAGCATTTT. This translates into CASSRTGSNQPQHF.

This chain joins TRBV5-6 and TRBJ2-1; possibly TRBD2 for D (6 bases). V was clipped by 3 bases and J by 0 bases, with 16 bases between them. The CDR3 sequence is 17 residues long. The germline CDR1 and CDR2 sequences are SGHDT and YYEEEE. CDR3 nucleotides: TGTGCCAGCAGCTCCTGGGGTACCGGGAGCTCCTACAATGAGCAGTTCTTC. Protein: CASSSWGTGSSYNEQFF. The whole variable domain, filled in from reference TRBV5-6 and TRBJ2-1, reads DAGVTQSPTHLIKTRGQQVTLRCSPKSGHDTVSWYQQALGQGPQFIFQYYEEEERQRGNFPDRFSGHQFPNYSSELNVNALLLGDSALYLCASSSWGTGSSYNEQFFGPGTRLTVL.

The chain employs TRBV9 and TRBJ2-5, with TRBD2 matching 14 bases. The CDR3 loop spans 17 amino acids. With 4 bases clipped from V and 1 base from J, the junction kept 6 bases outside the gene matches. CDR1 is SGDLS and CDR2 is YYNGEE in the germline V gene. CDR3: CASSMGLAGVGQETQYF. In DNA, the CDR3 is TGTGCCAGCAGCATGGGACTAGCGGGAGTCGGCCAAGAGACCCAGTACTTC.

This chain connects TRBV10-3 to TRBJ1-1; D remains unclear. Germline CDR1 reads ENHRY; CDR2 reads SYGVKD. There are 14 residues in the CDR3. Trimming pared 4 bases from V and 2 bases from J, leaving 11 bases between. CDR3 sequence reads: CAISGSRENTEAFF. Here the CDR3 DNA reads TGTGCCATCAGTGGGAGCCGGGAAAACACTGAAGCTTTCTTT.

The rearrangement links TRBV7-8 to TRBJ1-5, with D maybe TRBD1 (5 bases). CDR3 length: 15 residues. Looked up from germline, CDR1 is SGHVS and CDR2 is FQNEAQ. V was cut by 0 bases and J by 6 bases, with 12 bases left in between. The CDR3 region is CASSLAEGQGQPQHF. The CDR3 DNA is TGTGCCAGCAGCTTAGCGGAGGGGCAGGGTCAGCCCCAGCATTTT.

The J gene is TRBJ1-4, the V gene TRBV29-1, with a possible D match to TRBD1 (6 bases). The germline CDR1 and CDR2 sequences are SQVTM and ANQGSEA. The CDR3 has 12 amino acids. The V gene lost 5 bases and the J gene lost 8 bases, with 12 bases spanning the gap. The CDR3 DNA follows: TGCAGCGTTCAACAGGGTTGGGAAAAACTGTTTTTT. Translation gives CSVQQGWEKLFF.

This rearrangement joins TRBV1 to TRBJ1-2; the table's D call TRBD1 went unverified against the DNA. TRBV1 is assigned pseudogene status. The CDR3 runs to 13 residues. The CDR3 protein is CTSRTGVPYGYTF. The CDR3 DNA reads as TGCACCAGCCGGACAGGCGTACCCTATGGCTACACCTTC.

V is TRBV2 and J is TRBJ2-5; 7 bases are a match to TRBD2. The ends lost 6 bases at V and 1 base at J; junction bases unmatched: 8. In germline, CDR1 is SNHLY, CDR2 FYNNEI. The CDR3 contains 15 residues. CDR3 protein: CASRGTTAFQETQYF. DNA for the CDR3: TGTGCCAGCAGGGGGACTACCGCATTCCAAGAGACCCAGTACTTC.

J is TRBJ1-5 and V is TRBV6-5, with 10 bases aligning to TRBD1. Germline V gives CDR1 MNHEY, CDR2 SVGAGI. The CDR3 is 15 amino acids. The V and J ends lost 6 bases and 6 bases, in that order; junction bases with no gene match: 8. CDR3 loop: CASSPGQGFFQPQHF. DNA of the CDR3: TGTGCCAGCAGCCCGGGACAGGGGTTTTTTCAGCCCCAGCATTTT.

The rearrangement links TRBV5-1 to TRBJ1-1; possibly TRBD1 for D (5 bases). Germline lookup yields CDR1 SGHRS and CDR2 YFSETQ. Trimming removed 3 bases from V and 8 bases from J, with 11 bases in between. This CDR3 comprises 12 residues. CDR3 in amino acids: CASSSPGVEAFF. In DNA form, the CDR3 reads TGCGCCAGCAGCTCGCCGGGGGTGGAAGCTTTCTTT.